One sample yielded the 21 T cell receptor beta chains listed below, sequenced in a study of cytomegalovirus exposure and HLA in healthy donors. Produced via immunoSEQ multiplex PCR; TCRdb's table is partial and in-frame only. The table includes 100,000 to 150,000 clones, about 88% detected once. Input material: PBMCs. The receptors come from a man aged 30-40 years in good health and CMV-seronegative.

This chain uses TRBV5-1 with TRBJ1-1; unclear D gene. The CDR3 length is 13 residues. V lost 0 bases, J lost 5 bases, and 8 bases lay in between. Germline lookup yields CDR1 SGHRS and CDR2 YFSETQ. The CDR3 region is CASSLAGFTEAFF. CDR3 DNA sequence: TGCGCCAGCAGCTTGGCCGGGTTTACTGAAGCTTTCTTT.

This clone was seen once. The chain carries TRBV9 and TRBJ1-3; D remains ambiguous. The germline V gene encodes CDR1 SGDLS and CDR2 YYNGEE. V was cut by 0 bases and J by 0 bases, with 7 bases left in between. The CDR3 has 15 amino acids. The CDR3 region is CASSVAEFSGNTIYF. In DNA form, the CDR3 reads TGTGCCAGCAGCGTAGCTGAGTTCTCTGGAAACACCATATATTTT. The full variable domain, in which reference TRBV9 and TRBJ1-3 provide the parts outside the CDR3, is DSGVTQTPKHLITATGQRVTLRCSPRSGDLSVYWYQQSLDQGLQFLIQYYNGEERAKGNILERFSAQQFPDLHSELNLSSLELGDSALYFCASSVAEFSGNTIYFGEGSWLTVV.

The J gene is TRBJ1-2, the V gene TRBV4-1; 7 bases agree with TRBD1. Germline V lookup: CDR1 MGHRA, CDR2 YSYEKL. The CDR3 has 16 residues. The V segment lost 0 bases and the J segment 6 bases; nucleotides outside the gene matches: 10. The chain's CDR3 is CASSQEGQITSDGYTF. Written as DNA, the CDR3 is TGCGCCAGCAGCCAAGAGGGACAGATTACCTCCGATGGCTACACCTTC.

V and J are TRBV30 and TRBJ2-7, with a possible D match to TRBD1 (5 bases). Germline-derived CDR1 and CDR2 are GTSNPN and SVGIG (reference sequence). The V and J ends lost 4 bases and 2 bases respectively, with 12 bases between them. The CDR3 is 13 residues long. CDR3 protein: CAWTQGNAYEQYF. CDR3 nucleotides: TGTGCCTGGACCCAGGGAAACGCCTACGAGCAGTACTTC.

The chain's CDR3 is CASSLSLEDRFHGYTF. Written as DNA, the CDR3 is TGTGCCAGCAGTTTATCACTTGAGGACAGATTCCATGGCTACACCTTC. The V gene is TRBV27, the J gene TRBJ1-2, with D possibly TRBD1 on 6 matching bases. Germline V lookup: CDR1 MNHEY, CDR2 SMNVEV (reference sequence). The ends were cut back, 0 bases at V and 6 bases at J, with 17 bases in the middle. The CDR3 has 16 residues.

This rearrangement joins TRBV6-5 to TRBJ1-1; 10 bases match TRBD1. Germline CDR1 reads MNHEY; CDR2 reads SVGAGI. With 3 bases clipped from V and 6 bases from J, the junction kept 4 bases outside the gene matches. This CDR3 has 14 amino acids. The CDR3 loop reads CASSYMGQGSEAFF. CDR3 sequence (DNA): TGTGCCAGCAGTTATATGGGACAGGGGTCTGAAGCTTTCTTT.

This chain joins TRBV12-5 and TRBJ2-1; a weak D match, TRBD1 (6 bases). Germline loops: CDR1 LGHNT, CDR2 FRNRAP. The V end was cut by 9 bases, the J end by 5 bases, with 14 bases between. The CDR3 has 13 residues. In DNA form, the CDR3 reads TGTGCTAGAAGGGGGAGAAACGACAATGAGCAGTTCTTC. The encoded protein is CARRGRNDNEQFF.

To note about this clone: This sample also contains other DNA sequences that code for the same CDR3. The chain links TRBV29-1 to TRBJ2-3; the match to TRBD1 covers 8 bases. The CDR3 spans 13 residues. From germline, CDR1 is SQVTM and CDR2 ANQGSEA. V gave up 7 bases and J gave up 1 base; unmatched junction bases: 4. The CDR3 is CSGDRGGTDTQYF. Written as DNA, the CDR3 is TGCAGCGGCGACAGGGGCGGCACAGATACGCAGTATTTT.

The rearrangement joins TRBV7-9 to TRBJ2-7, with TRBD1 matching 8 bases. The CDR3 consists of 15 residues. The trim removed 0 bases at V and 3 bases at J, leaving 4 bases unmatched. Looked up from germline, CDR1 is SEHNR and CDR2 is FQNEAQ (reference sequence). This CDR3 is CASSLAYGQGYEQYF. In DNA form, the CDR3 reads TGTGCCAGCAGCTTAGCGTATGGACAGGGCTACGAGCAGTACTTC.

This sequence joins TRBV18 and TRBJ1-1; 8 bases agree with TRBD1. This CDR3 region has 13 residues. V lost 9 bases to trimming and J lost 8 bases; unmatched junction nucleotides: 11. From germline, CDR1 is KGHSH and CDR2 LQKENI. This CDR3 is CASRPGGAPEAFF. The CDR3 DNA reads TGTGCCAGTCGGCCAGGGGGCGCCCCGGAAGCTTTCTTT. The variable domain in full, with the rest retrieved from reference TRBV18 and TRBJ1-1, is NAGVMQNPRHLVRRRGQEARLRCSPMKGHSHVYWYRQLPEEGLKFMVYLQKENIIDESGMPKERFSAEFPKEGPSILRIQQVVRGDSAAYFCASRPGGAPEAFFGQGTRLTVV.

This rearrangement joins TRBV27 to TRBJ2-1, with D perhaps matching TRBD2 (7 bases). The germline gives CDR1 MNHEY, CDR2 SMNVEV (reference sequence). CDR3 length: 12 amino acids. V was clipped by 5 bases and J by 7 bases, with 9 bases between them. Written as DNA, the CDR3 is TGTGCCAGCAGTGCGGGGGCGAATGAGCAGTTCTTC. It specifies CASSAGANEQFF.

The rearrangement links TRBV11-2 to TRBJ2-1; D gene ambiguous. Germline lookup yields CDR1 SGHAT and CDR2 FQNNGV. The CDR3 length is 12 residues. Trimming took off 1 base at V and 6 bases at J, with 4 bases between the two ends. The CDR3 DNA follows: TGTGCCAGCAGCTTAGGAGCCAATGAGCAGTTCTTC. It codes for CASSLGANEQFF.

This sequence joins TRBV7-2 and TRBJ2-1; D not certain. Trimming removed 5 bases from V and 4 bases from J, with 3 bases in between. Germline CDR1 SGHTA, CDR2 FQGNSA. This CDR3 has 11 amino acids. Written as DNA, the CDR3 is TGTGCCAGCAGCCCTTACAATGAGCAGTTCTTC. It encodes CASSPYNEQFF.

The chain carries TRBV6-4 and TRBJ2-1; no firm D call. Germline CDR1 reads MRHNA; CDR2 reads SNTAGT. With 0 bases removed from V and 0 bases from J, the gap between germline ends came to 9 bases. The CDR3 extends over 16 amino acids. CDR3 DNA: TGTGCCAGCAGTGACTCGATCCGGAGCTCCTACAATGAGCAGTTCTTC. Protein: CASSDSIRSSYNEQFF.

The J gene is TRBJ2-5, the V gene TRBV9, with D unclear. This CDR3 has 12 residues. The ends were cut back, 1 base at V and 4 bases at J, with 5 bases in the middle. Germline V gene sequence: CDR1 SGDLS, CDR2 YYNGEE. The CDR3 DNA follows: TGTGCCAGCAGCGTAATCGGAGAGACCCAGTACTTC. It codes for CASSVIGETQYF.

The count of this clone is one. V usage is TRBV2 and J usage is TRBJ2-7, with 7 bases lining up with TRBD2. There are 17 residues in the CDR3. Germline-derived CDR1 and CDR2 are SNHLY and FYNNEI. Trimming cost V 8 bases and J 2 bases; bases outside gene matches: 18. CDR3: CASEGTGRDYLPYEQYF. The CDR3 DNA is TGTGCCAGCGAGGGGACGGGGCGGGACTACCTCCCCTACGAGCAGTACTTC.

The count of this clone is one. V usage is TRBV19 and J usage is TRBJ2-1, with TRBD2 matching 9 bases. V dropped 6 bases and J dropped 9; count of bases not matched to a gene: 12. CDR3 size: 15 residues. CDR1 is LNHDA and CDR2 is SQIVND in the germline V gene (reference sequence). The CDR3 sequence is CASRESGRPGGEQFF. The CDR3 nucleotides read TGTGCCAGTAGAGAGAGCGGGAGGCCTGGGGGTGAGCAGTTCTTC.

With respect to this clone: The sample carries other DNA sequences with the same CDR3. The J gene is TRBJ2-6, the V gene TRBV30; D possibly corresponds to TRBD1 (6 bases). Trimming shortened V by 0 bases and J by 4 bases, and 10 bases separated the two germline ends. The CDR3 loop spans 15 amino acids. Per the germline V gene, CDR1 is GTSNPN and CDR2 is SVGIG (reference sequence). DNA of the CDR3: TGTGCCTGGAGTGTTGGGGGCTCGGGGGCCAACGTCCTGACTTTC. Encoded protein: CAWSVGGSGANVLTF.

This clone was picked up one time. The chain links TRBV30 to TRBJ1-4, with 8 bases fitting TRBD1. The CDR3 is made up of 15 amino acids. Germline CDR1 reads GTSNPN; CDR2 reads SVGIG (reference sequence). The trim removed 1 base at V and 3 bases at J, leaving 4 bases unmatched. In DNA, the CDR3 is TGTGCCTGGAGTGGCAGGGGGCCCCCTAATGAAAAACTGTTTTTT. Its translation: CAWSGRGPPNEKLFF.

The V and J genes are TRBV30 and TRBJ1-5; no clear D. Germline CDR1 reads GTSNPN; CDR2 reads SVGIG (reference sequence). This CDR3 has 14 residues. Trimming took off 2 bases at V and 5 bases at J, with 13 bases between the two ends. Here the CDR3 reads CAWSLFPHDQPQHF. The DNA of the CDR3 is TGTGCCTGGAGTTTGTTCCCACACGATCAGCCCCAGCATTTT.

This chain uses TRBV29-1 with TRBJ1-1, with TRBD1 as a possible D gene (6 bases). Between the trimmed V and J ends, which lost 4 bases and 7 bases, there was a span of 13 bases. The germline CDR1 and CDR2 sequences are SQVTM and ANQGSEA. The CDR3 covers 12 residues. CDR3: CSVADGTLEAFF. In DNA, the CDR3 is TGCAGCGTTGCGGACGGGACACTTGAAGCTTTCTTT.